This TCR beta chain was found in a study of CD8+ T cells in alopecia areata. The germline gives CDR1 SQVTM, CDR2 ANQGSEA. This CDR3 region has 20 residues. Trimming at V came to 1 base and at J to 1 base, leaving 20 bases not matched to a gene. RNA was extracted and reverse transcribed into cDNA as the sequencing template. Clones were sequenced by immunoSEQ multiplex PCR, and TCRdb holds only the in-frame ones, with some missing. The repertoire holds more than 95,000 clones, with 40% to 55% as singletons. Sequenced: NKG2D-low CD8+ T cells sorted from blood. The sequence was obtained from a human donor with alopecia areata. The chain links TRBV29-1 to TRBJ2-5; 8 nucleotides align to TRBD2. The CDR3 coding sequence is TGCAGCGTTGAAGGCGGTGGAGGGACGACGGGGGGGAACACCCAAGAGACCCAGTACTTC. It specifies CSVEGGGGTTGGNTQETQYF.